This T cell receptor (beta chain) was identified in a study of blood T cell repertoires in COVID-19. Original handling: Researchers report that nucleated cell counts were estimated from reference gene primer amplification. Libraries were prepared by immunoSEQ multiplex PCR; TCRdb keeps only in-frame clonotypes and omits some of them. V, J and clone size reflect that table, while D and trimming were determined from the DNA. The sample lists more than 110,000 clones, about 87% occurring once. CDR1 GTSNPN and CDR2 SVGIG come from the germline V gene (reference sequence). The CDR3 is made up of 13 amino acids. Trimming pared 0 bases from V and 8 bases from J, leaving 11 bases between.

The source is a human donor in a cohort sampled during active COVID-19. The sample consisted of peripheral blood. This chain joins TRBV30 and TRBJ2-1, with D maybe TRBD2 (5 bases). CDR3 amino acids: CAWSVRDFDEQFF. The CDR3 DNA reads TGTGCCTGGAGTGTACGGGATTTCGATGAGCAGTTCTTC.